One sample yielded the 10 T cell receptor beta chains listed below, sequenced in a study of shared clonotypes between healthy human individuals. The assay was immunoSEQ multiplex PCR, and TCRdb's table has in-frame clones only and misses some. There are some 2.4 million clones in the sample; over 85% occur only once, and about 0.39% lies in the top ten. Specimen: naive CD4+ T cells from PBMCs. Subset reported: CD45RA+ positively selected. The receptors shown here come from a man aged 18 to 29 in good health. Some clones in this sample may be carry-over from other donors' samples.

This chain connects TRBV28 to TRBJ2-1; maybe TRBD2 (6 bases). Between the trimmed V and J ends, which lost 4 bases and 2 bases, there was a span of 12 bases. The V gene's germline CDR1 is MDHEN and CDR2 SYDVKM. The CDR3 has 15 amino acids. CDR3 amino acids: CASSYSGGAYNEQFF. The CDR3 coding sequence is TGTGCCAGCAGTTACTCCGGGGGAGCCTACAATGAGCAGTTCTTC.

The J gene is TRBJ1-3, the V gene TRBV9, with 9 bases that match TRBD1. Germline lookup yields CDR1 SGDLS and CDR2 YYNGEE. V dropped 5 bases and J dropped 0; count of bases not matched to a gene: 3. The CDR3 totals 15 residues. The CDR3 bases are TGTGCCAGCAGGGGACAGGGCAGCTCTGGAAACACCATATATTTT. This codes for CASRGQGSSGNTIYF.

The J gene is TRBJ1-5, the V gene TRBV25-1; no clear D. V lost 4 bases to trimming and J lost 7 bases, with 14 bases between them. This CDR3 comprises 14 residues. Germline loops: CDR1 MGHDK, CDR2 SYGVNS. Here the CDR3 reads CASSGSRSSQPQHF. Written as DNA, the CDR3 is TGTGCCAGCAGTGGGTCCAGGTCTAGCCAGCCCCAGCATTTT.

The chain has TRBV28 and TRBJ1-2; D possibly corresponds to TRBD1 (5 bases). The length of the CDR3 is 13 residues. The germline gives CDR1 MDHEN, CDR2 SYDVKM. Trimming left V 3 bases short and J 5 bases short, with 10 bases between. The CDR3 spells CASSLGGAYGYTF. CDR3 in DNA: TGTGCCAGCAGTTTGGGAGGGGCTTATGGCTACACCTTC.

V gene TRBV6-6 combines with J gene TRBJ1-4; 9 bases align to TRBD1. The CDR3 sequence is 14 residues long. After removal of 6 bases from V and 7 bases from J, the junction contained 6 bases not matched to a gene. CDR1 MNHNY and CDR2 SVGAGI come from the germline V gene (reference sequence). The CDR3 nucleotides read TGTGCCAGCAGATTCACAGGGGGCGGTGAAAAACTGTTTTTT. Its protein product is CASRFTGGGEKLFF.

CDR3 bases: TGTGCCAGCAGCCGGGCGGGAACAGATACGCAGTATTTT. It translates to CASSRAGTDTQYF. The gene calls are TRBV9 and TRBJ2-3, with D possibly matching TRBD2 (6 bases). Trimming removed 4 bases from V and 3 bases from J, with 9 bases in between. This CDR3 comprises 13 residues. Looked up from germline, CDR1 is SGDLS and CDR2 is YYNGEE.

V is TRBV6-6 and J is TRBJ2-1, with TRBD2 identical over 11 bases. V trimming: 5 bases; J trimming: 4 bases; junction bases outside the gene matches: 7. This CDR3 region has 16 residues. Germline values: CDR1 MNHNY, CDR2 SVGAGI (reference sequence). CDR3 nucleotide sequence: TGTGCCAGCAGTAAGGGACTAGCGGATGTGTACAATGAGCAGTTCTTC. This encodes CASSKGLADVYNEQFF.

CDR3 region: CASVSGQGLYEQYF. DNA for the CDR3: TGTGCCAGCGTTTCGGGACAGGGGCTCTACGAGCAGTACTTC. The J gene is TRBJ2-7, the V gene TRBV28; 10 positions match TRBD1. The trim removed 8 bases at V and 3 bases at J, leaving 7 bases unmatched. The CDR3 contains 14 residues. Germline lookup yields CDR1 MDHEN and CDR2 SYDVKM.

V usage is TRBV25-1 and J usage is TRBJ2-2; possibly TRBD2 for D (6 bases). The V gene lost 1 base and the J gene lost 2 bases, with 11 bases spanning the gap. This CDR3 comprises 16 residues. Per the germline V gene, CDR1 is MGHDK and CDR2 is SYGVNS. The CDR3 DNA reads as TGTGCCAGCAGTGAATTAGGCGGGGTTAACACCGGGGAGCTGTTTTTT. It translates to CASSELGGVNTGELFF.

This rearrangement joins TRBV6-6 to TRBJ2-3, with 8 nucleotides matching TRBD2. The CDR3 runs to 15 residues. V trimming: 8 bases; J trimming: 0 bases; junction bases outside the gene matches: 7. The germline V gene encodes CDR1 MNHNY and CDR2 SVGAGI (reference sequence). The DNA of the CDR3 is TGTGCCAGCGGAGGCCGGGAGGGGAGCACAGATACGCAGTATTTT. It translates to CASGGREGSTDTQYF.